This TCR beta chain was captured in a study of CD8 T cells in ankylosing spondylitis. Findings of the study overall: Matched ankylosing spondylitis synovial fluid reportedly showed significant enrichment of disease-linked clones. Before this, some motif variants had been reported in reactive arthritis synovial fluid and blood. It appeared that ankylosing spondylitis blood was characterized by a TCR beta motif of several highly homologous variants.

This clonotype was seen repeatedly, ten times or more. What it binds is unknown. In making TCR beta libraries, quantitative 5'-RACE with molecular barcodes was used. TCRdb reprocessed the 5' RACE reads via MiXCR and lists one record per CDR3 protein. The data contain 10,000 or so distinct CDR3 sequences, under 6.5% of them seen just once; the ten biggest clones take up 40% to 50%. Germline-derived CDR1 and CDR2 are MDHEN and SYDVKM. This CDR3 is 15 amino acids long. V dropped 6 bases and J dropped 7 bases, with 16 bases sitting between them. The chain has TRBV28 and TRBJ1-6; TRBD1 is a possible D gene (5 bases). The clonotype comes from a female donor with ankylosing spondylitis or in good health (not recorded which). The specimen was blood, either unsorted or a sorted T cell fraction (not recorded which). In nucleotides, the CDR3 is TGTGCCAGCAGCCCTGGAGGGGCCGACAATTCACCCCTCCACTTT. Amino acid sequence: CASSPGGADNSPLHF.